The 5 T cell receptor beta chains reported below all come from one sample, sequenced in a study of CD8+CD57+ T cells in acquired aplastic anemia. The patients chosen for sequencing had shown expansion of CD8+CD57+ cells (detected by flow cytometry). Researchers used genomic DNA as the template to profile TCR beta VDJ and CDR3. TCRdb analysed the reads with MiXCR anew, one entry per CDR3 protein. Among hundreds of thousands of distinct CDR3 sequences listed, roughly 53% were seen once. The sample comprised sorted CD4+, CD8+, or CD8+CD57+ T cells (not recorded which) from PBMCs. These receptors were collected from a human donor with aplastic anemia.

This clonotype turned up a few times. The chain carries TRBV30 and TRBJ2-3; tentative D call: TRBD2 (5 bases). Germline CDR1 reads GTSNPN; CDR2 reads SVGIG (reference sequence). This CDR3 is 15 amino acids long. Trimming shortened V by 2 bases and J by 1 base, and 13 bases separated the two germline ends. CDR3 bases: TGTGCCTGGAGTCCGGGGAGAGCCGGCACAGATACGCAGTATTTT. The encoded protein is CAWSPGRAGTDTQYF.

The chain links TRBV2 to TRBJ1-5, with 7 bases fitting TRBD1. There are 17 residues in the CDR3. V gave up 6 bases and J gave up 7 bases; unmatched junction bases: 18. Germline V gives CDR1 SNHLY, CDR2 FYNNEI. The CDR3 is CASSPRGGVQVWQPQHF. CDR3 coding DNA: TGTGCCAGCAGCCCCAGGGGGGGGGTACAGGTCTGGCAGCCCCAGCATTTT.

In this sample, this clonotype turned up many times. V and J are TRBV11-2 and TRBJ2-2, with 14 bases lining up with TRBD2. V lost 4 bases to trimming and J lost 4 bases; unmatched junction nucleotides: 2. This CDR3 has 16 amino acids. Germline V gives CDR1 SGHAT, CDR2 FQNNGV. CDR3 region: CASSWTSGRTTGELFF. The CDR3 DNA reads as TGTGCCAGCAGCTGGACTAGCGGGAGGACCACCGGGGAGCTGTTTTTT.

This chain uses TRBV7-2 with TRBJ1-5, with 7 bases identical to TRBD1. With V trimmed by 8 bases and J by 2 bases, 3 bases remained unmatched. Germline V lookup: CDR1 SGHTA, CDR2 FQGNSA. The CDR3 length is 13 residues. This chain's CDR3 is CASGQGGNQPQHF. The CDR3 DNA reads TGTGCCAGCGGCCAGGGGGGCAATCAGCCCCAGCATTTT.

This clonotype was counted at least ten times. The chain has TRBV10-3 and TRBJ2-7; 7 bases fit TRBD1. This CDR3 has 14 residues. Germline CDR1 is ENHRY and CDR2 is SYGVKD. J gave up 2 bases and V 3 bases, and 4 bases lay outside the gene matches. The CDR3 protein is CAISESDRAYEQYF. The CDR3, as DNA: TGTGCCATCAGTGAATCCGACAGGGCCTACGAGCAGTACTTC.